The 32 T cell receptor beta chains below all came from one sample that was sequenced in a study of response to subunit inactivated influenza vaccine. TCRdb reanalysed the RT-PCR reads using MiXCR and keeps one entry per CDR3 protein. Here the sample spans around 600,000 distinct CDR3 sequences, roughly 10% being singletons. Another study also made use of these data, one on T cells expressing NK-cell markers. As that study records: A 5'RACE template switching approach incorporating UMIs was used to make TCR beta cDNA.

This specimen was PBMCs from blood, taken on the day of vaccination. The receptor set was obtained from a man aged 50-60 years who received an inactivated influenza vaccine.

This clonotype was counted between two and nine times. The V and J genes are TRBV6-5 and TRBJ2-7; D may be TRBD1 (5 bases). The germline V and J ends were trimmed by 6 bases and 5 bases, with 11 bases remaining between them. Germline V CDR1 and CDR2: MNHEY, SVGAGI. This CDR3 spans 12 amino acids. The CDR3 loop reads CASSAGLHEQYF. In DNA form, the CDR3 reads TGTGCCAGCAGCGCAGGGTTACACGAGCAGTACTTC.

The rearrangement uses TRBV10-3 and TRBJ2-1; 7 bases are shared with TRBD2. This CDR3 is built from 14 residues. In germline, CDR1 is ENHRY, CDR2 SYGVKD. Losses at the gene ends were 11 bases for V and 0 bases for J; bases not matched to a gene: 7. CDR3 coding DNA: TGTGCCTCTACCCCTAGCGGCTCCTACAATGAGCAGTTCTTC. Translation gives CASTPSGSYNEQFF.

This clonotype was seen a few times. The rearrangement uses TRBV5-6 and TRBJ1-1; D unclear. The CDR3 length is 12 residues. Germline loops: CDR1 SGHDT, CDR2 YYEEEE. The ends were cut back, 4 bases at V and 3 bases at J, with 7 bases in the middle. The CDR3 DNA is TGTGCCAGCAGCAGTAGGTACACTGAAGCTTTCTTT. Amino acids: CASSSRYTEAFF.

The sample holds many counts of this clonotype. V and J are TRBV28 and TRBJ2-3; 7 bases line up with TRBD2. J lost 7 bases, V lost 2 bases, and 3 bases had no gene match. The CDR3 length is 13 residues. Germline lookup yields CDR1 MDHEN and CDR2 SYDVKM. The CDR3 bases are TGTGCCAGCAGTTTAGCGGGAGTCAATACGCAGTATTTT. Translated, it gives CASSLAGVNTQYF.

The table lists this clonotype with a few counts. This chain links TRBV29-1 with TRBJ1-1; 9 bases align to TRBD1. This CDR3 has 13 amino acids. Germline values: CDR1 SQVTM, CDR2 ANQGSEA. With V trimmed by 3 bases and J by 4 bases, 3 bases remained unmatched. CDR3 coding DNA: TGCAGCGTTGAGGGGACAGGGTTCACTGAAGCTTTCTTT. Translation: CSVEGTGFTEAFF.

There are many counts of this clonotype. Here the CDR3 DNA reads TGCGCCAGCAGCCAGGTAAGGGGCCGAGAGCAGTTCTTC. Amino acids: CASSQVRGREQFF. The rearrangement links TRBV5-1 to TRBJ2-1, with a tentative D call TRBD1 (5 bases). The CDR3 is 13 amino acids. Germline V CDR1 and CDR2: SGHRS, YFSETQ. V shed 4 bases and J shed 10 bases, with 15 bases lying between them. Full variable domain (remainder filled in from reference TRBV5-1 and TRBJ2-1): KAGVTQTPRYLIKTRGQQVTLSCSPISGHRSVSWYQQTPGQGLQFLFEYFSETQRNKGNFPGRFSGRQFSNSRSEMNVSTLELGDSALYLCASSQVRGREQFFGPGTRLTVL.

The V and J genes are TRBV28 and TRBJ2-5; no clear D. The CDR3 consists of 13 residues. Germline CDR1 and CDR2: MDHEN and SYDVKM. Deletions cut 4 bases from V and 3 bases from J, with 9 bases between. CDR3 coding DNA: TGTGCCAGCAGTTCGACCGTTGAAGAGACCCAGTACTTC. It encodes CASSSTVEETQYF.

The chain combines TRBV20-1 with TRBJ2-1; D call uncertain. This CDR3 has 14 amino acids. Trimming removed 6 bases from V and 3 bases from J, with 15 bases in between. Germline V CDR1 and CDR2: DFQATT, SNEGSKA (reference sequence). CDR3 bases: TGCAGTGCCCGAGGCAGCGACCTCTACAATGAGCAGTTCTTC. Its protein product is CSARGSDLYNEQFF.

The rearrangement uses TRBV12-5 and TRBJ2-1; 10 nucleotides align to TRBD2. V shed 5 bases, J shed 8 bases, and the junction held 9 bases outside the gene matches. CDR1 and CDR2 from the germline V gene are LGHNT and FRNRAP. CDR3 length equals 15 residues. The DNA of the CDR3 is TGTGCTAGTGGTCCCGAGGCTAGCGGGAGTGATGAGCAGTTCTTC. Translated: CASGPEASGSDEQFF.

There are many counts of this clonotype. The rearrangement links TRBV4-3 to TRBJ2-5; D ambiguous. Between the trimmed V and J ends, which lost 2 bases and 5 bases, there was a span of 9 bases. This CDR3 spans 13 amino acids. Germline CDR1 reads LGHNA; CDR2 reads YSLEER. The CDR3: CASSQNLVETQYF. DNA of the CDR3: TGCGCCAGCAGCCAAAACTTAGTGGAGACCCAGTACTTC.

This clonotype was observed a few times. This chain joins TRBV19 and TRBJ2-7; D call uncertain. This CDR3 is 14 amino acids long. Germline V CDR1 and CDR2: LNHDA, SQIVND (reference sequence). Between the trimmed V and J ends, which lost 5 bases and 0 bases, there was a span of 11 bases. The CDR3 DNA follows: TGTGCCAGTAGTTTGGACGGTCCCTCCTACGAGCAGTACTTC. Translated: CASSLDGPSYEQYF.

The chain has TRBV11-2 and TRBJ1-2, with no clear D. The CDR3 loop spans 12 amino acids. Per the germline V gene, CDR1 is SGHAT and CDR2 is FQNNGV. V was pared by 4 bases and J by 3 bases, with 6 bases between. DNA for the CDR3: TGTGCCAGCAGCTCTTATCACTATGGCTACACCTTC. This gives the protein CASSSYHYGYTF.

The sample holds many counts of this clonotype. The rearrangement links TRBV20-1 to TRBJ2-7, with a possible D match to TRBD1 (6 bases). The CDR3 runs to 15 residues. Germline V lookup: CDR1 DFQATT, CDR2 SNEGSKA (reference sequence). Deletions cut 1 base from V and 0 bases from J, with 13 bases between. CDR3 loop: CSARGLGALSYEQYF. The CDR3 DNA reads TGCAGTGCTAGAGGGCTGGGGGCCCTCTCCTACGAGCAGTACTTC.

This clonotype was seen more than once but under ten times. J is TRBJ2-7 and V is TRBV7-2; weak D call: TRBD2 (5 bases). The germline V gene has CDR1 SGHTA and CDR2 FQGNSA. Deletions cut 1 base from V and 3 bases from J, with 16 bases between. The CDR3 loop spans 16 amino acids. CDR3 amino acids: CASSLVFLGRNYEQYF. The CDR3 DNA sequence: TGTGCCAGCAGCTTAGTATTCCTAGGGAGAAACTACGAGCAGTACTTC.

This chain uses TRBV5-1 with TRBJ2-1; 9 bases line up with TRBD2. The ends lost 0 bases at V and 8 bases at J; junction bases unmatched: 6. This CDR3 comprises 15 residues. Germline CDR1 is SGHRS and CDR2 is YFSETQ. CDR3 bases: TGCGCCAGCAGCTTGGCGGGACTAGCTGCGGATGAGCAGTTCTTC. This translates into CASSLAGLAADEQFF. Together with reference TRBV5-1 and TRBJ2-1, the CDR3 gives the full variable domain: KAGVTQTPRYLIKTRGQQVTLSCSPISGHRSVSWYQQTPGQGLQFLFEYFSETQRNKGNFPGRFSGRQFSNSRSEMNVSTLELGDSALYLCASSLAGLAADEQFFGPGTRLTVL.

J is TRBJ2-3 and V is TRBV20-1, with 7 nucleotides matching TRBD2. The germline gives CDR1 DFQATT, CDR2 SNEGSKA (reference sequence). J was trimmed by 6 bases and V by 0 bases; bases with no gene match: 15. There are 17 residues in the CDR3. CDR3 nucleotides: TGCAGTGCTAGAGATCCGGGCACTGGCGGGAGTCCCGATACGCAGTATTTT. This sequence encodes CSARDPGTGGSPDTQYF.

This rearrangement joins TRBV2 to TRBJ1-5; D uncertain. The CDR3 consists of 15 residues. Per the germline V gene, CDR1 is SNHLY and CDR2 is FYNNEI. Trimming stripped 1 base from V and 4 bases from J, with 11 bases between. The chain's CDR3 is CASSEVGSLNQPQHF. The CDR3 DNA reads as TGTGCCAGCAGTGAAGTCGGCAGCTTAAATCAGCCCCAGCATTTT.

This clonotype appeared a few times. This chain's CDR3 is CASSQDDLSYEQYF. The CDR3 DNA sequence: TGCGCCAGCAGCCAAGACGATCTGTCCTACGAGCAGTACTTC. This chain links TRBV4-3 with TRBJ2-7; D not certain. V dropped 0 bases and J dropped 1 base, with 7 bases sitting between them. Looked up from germline, CDR1 is LGHNA and CDR2 is YSLEER. The CDR3 spans 14 residues.

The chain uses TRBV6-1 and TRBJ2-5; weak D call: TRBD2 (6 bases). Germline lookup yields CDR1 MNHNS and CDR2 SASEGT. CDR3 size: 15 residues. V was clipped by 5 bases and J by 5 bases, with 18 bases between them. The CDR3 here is CASSIRTGDGETQYF. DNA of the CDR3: TGTGCCAGCAGTATTCGGACGGGAGACGGGGAGACCCAGTACTTC.

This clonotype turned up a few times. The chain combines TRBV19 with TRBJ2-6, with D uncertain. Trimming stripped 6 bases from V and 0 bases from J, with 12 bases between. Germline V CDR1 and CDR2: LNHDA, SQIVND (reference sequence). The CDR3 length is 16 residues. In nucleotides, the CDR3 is TGTGCCAGTAGCACACGTGGTGGCTCTGGGGCCAACGTCCTGACTTTC. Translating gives CASSTRGGSGANVLTF.

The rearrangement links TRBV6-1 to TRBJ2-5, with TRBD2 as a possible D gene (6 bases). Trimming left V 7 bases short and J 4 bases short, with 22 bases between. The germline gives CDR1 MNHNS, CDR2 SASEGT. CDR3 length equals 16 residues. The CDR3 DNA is TGTGCCAGCACCCCACCTGGGAGCGGGTTTGGAGAGACCCAGTACTTC. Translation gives CASTPPGSGFGETQYF.

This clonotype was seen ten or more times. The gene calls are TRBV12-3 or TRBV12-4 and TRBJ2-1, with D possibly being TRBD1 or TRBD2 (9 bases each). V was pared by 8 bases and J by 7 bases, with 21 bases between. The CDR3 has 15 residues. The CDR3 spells CASRLTGGLANEQFF. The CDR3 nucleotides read TGTGCCAGCCGACTGACAGGGGGACTAGCAAATGAGCAGTTCTTC.

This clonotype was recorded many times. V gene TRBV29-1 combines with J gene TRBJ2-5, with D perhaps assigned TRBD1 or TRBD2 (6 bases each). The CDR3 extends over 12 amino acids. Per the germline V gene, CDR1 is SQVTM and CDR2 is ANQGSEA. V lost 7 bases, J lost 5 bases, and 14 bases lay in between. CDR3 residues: CSAGGGQETQYF. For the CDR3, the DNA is TGCAGCGCCGGAGGGGGTCAGGAGACCCAGTACTTC.

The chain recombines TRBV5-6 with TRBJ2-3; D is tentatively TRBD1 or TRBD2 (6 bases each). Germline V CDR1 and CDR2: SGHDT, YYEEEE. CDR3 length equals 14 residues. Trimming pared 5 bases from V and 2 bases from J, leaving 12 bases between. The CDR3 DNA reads TGTGCCAGCAGGGGGGGCGCCTTCACAGATACGCAGTATTTT. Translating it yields CASRGGAFTDTQYF.

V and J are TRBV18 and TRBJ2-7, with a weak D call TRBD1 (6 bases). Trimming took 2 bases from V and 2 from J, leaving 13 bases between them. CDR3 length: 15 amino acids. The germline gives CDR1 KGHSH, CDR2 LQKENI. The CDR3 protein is CASSPGTPPAYEQYF. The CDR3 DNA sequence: TGTGCCAGCTCACCAGGGACACCACCTGCCTACGAGCAGTACTTC.

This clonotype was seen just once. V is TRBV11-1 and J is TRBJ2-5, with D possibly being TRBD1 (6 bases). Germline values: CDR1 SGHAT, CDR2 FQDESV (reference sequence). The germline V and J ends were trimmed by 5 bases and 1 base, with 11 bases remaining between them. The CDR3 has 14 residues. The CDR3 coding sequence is TGTGCCAGCAGCCCTGAGGGGGTCCAAGAGACCCAGTACTTC. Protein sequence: CASSPEGVQETQYF.

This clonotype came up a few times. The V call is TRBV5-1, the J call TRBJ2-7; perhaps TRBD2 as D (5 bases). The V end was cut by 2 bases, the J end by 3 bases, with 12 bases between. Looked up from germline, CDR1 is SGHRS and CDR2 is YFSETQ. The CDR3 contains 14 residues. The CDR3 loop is CASSLRTADYEQYF. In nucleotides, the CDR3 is TGCGCCAGCAGCTTAAGGACTGCAGACTACGAGCAGTACTTC. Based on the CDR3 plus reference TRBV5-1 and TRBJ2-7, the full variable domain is KAGVTQTPRYLIKTRGQQVTLSCSPISGHRSVSWYQQTPGQGLQFLFEYFSETQRNKGNFPGRFSGRQFSNSRSEMNVSTLELGDSALYLCASSLRTADYEQYFGPGTRLTVT.

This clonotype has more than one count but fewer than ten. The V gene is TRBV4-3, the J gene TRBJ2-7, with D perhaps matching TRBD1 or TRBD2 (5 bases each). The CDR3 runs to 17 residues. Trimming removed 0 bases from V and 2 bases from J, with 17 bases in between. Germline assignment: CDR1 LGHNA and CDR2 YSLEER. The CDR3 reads CASSQDSYRDQPYEQYF. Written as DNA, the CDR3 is TGCGCCAGCAGCCAAGATTCTTATAGGGACCAGCCCTACGAGCAGTACTTC.

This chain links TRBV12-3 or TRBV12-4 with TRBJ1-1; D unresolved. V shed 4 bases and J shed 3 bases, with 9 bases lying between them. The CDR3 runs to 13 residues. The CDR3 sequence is CASSSFGDTEAFF. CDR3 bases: TGTGCCAGCAGTTCCTTTGGGGACACTGAAGCTTTCTTT.

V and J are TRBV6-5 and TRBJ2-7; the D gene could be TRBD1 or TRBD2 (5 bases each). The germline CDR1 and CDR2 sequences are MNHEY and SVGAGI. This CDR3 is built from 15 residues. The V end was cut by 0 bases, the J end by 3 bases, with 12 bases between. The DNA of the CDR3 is TGTGCCAGCAGTTACTCTCCCGGGACCTTCTACGAGCAGTACTTC. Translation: CASSYSPGTFYEQYF.

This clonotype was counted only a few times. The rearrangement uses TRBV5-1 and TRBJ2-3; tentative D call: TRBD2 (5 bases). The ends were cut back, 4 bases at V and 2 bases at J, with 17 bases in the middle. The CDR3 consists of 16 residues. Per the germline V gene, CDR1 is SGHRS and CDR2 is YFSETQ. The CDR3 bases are TGCGCCAGCAGCCCGGACTTGTTGGGAGCCACAGATACGCAGTATTTT. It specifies CASSPDLLGATDTQYF. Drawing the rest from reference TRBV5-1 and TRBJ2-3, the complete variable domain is KAGVTQTPRYLIKTRGQQVTLSCSPISGHRSVSWYQQTPGQGLQFLFEYFSETQRNKGNFPGRFSGRQFSNSRSEMNVSTLELGDSALYLCASSPDLLGATDTQYFGPGTRLTVL.

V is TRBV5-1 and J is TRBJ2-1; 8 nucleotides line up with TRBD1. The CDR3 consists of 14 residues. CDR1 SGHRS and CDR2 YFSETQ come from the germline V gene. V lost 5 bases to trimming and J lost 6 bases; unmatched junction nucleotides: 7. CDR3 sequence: CASRDRVSGNEQFF. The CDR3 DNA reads TGCGCCAGCAGGGACAGGGTCTCGGGCAATGAGCAGTTCTTC.